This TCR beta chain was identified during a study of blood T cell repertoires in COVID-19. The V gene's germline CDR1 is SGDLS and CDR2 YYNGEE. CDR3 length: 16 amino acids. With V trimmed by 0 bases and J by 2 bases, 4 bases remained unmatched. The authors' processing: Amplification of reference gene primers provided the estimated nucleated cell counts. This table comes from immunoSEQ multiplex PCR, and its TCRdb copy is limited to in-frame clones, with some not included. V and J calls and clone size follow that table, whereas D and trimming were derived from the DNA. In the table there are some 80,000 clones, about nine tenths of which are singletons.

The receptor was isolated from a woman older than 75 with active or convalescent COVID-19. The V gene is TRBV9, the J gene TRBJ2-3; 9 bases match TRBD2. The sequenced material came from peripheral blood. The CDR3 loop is CASSVEGGGVTDTQYF. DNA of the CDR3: TGTGCCAGCAGCGTAGAGGGCGGGGGGGTCACAGATACGCAGTATTTT.